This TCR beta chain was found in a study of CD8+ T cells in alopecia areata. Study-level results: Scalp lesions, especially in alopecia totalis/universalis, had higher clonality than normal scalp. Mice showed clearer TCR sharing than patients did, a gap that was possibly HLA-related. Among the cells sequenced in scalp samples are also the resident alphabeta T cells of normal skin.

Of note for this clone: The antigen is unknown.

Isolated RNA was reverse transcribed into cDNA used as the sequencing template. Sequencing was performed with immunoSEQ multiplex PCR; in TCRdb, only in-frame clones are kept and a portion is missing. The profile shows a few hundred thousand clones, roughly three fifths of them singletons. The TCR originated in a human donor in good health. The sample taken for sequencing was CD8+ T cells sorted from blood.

The CDR3: CASRSTGYNSPLHF. CDR3 bases: TGTGCCAGCAGGTCGACGGGCTATAATTCACCCCTCCACTTT. This chain links TRBV27 with TRBJ1-6, with D hard to call. The length of the CDR3 is 14 residues. Germline values: CDR1 MNHEY, CDR2 SMNVEV (reference sequence). V gave up 6 bases and J gave up 3 bases, with 9 bases separating them.